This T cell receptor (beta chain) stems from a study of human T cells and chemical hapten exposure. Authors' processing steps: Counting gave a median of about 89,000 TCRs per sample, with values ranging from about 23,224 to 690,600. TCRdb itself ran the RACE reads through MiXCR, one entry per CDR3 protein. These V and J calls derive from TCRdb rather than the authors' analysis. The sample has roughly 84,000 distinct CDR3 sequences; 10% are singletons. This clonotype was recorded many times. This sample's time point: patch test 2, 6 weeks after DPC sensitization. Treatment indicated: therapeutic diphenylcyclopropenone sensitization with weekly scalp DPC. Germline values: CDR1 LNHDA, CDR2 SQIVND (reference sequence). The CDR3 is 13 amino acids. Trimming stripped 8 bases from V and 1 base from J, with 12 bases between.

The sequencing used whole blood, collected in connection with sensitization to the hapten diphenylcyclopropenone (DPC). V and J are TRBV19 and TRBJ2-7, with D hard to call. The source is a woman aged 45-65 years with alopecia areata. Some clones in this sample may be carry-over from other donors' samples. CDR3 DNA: TGTGCCAGTGCACCCCAGAATTCCTACGAGCAGTACTTC. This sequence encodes CASAPQNSYEQYF.